These 16 T cell receptor beta chains were all obtained from the same sample, sequenced in a study of Tregs in tolerant kidney transplant recipients. Only in-frame clones appear in the TCRdb table, and some are missing; sequencing was by immunoSEQ multiplex PCR. The repertoire holds about 110,000 clones, with 85% to 90% as singletons. The starting material was CD4+ T cells from blood, obtained before the transplant. These receptors were collected from a human donor who received a combined kidney and bone marrow transplant.

V gene TRBV29-1 combines with J gene TRBJ1-5; D is undetermined. The CDR3 has 14 residues. Germline values: CDR1 SQVTM, CDR2 ANQGSEA. V was cut by 4 bases and J by 0 bases, with 10 bases left in between. In nucleotides, the CDR3 is TGCAGCGTTGCCCCCCAGAATAGCAATCAGCCCCAGCATTTT. This encodes CSVAPQNSNQPQHF. Variable domain in full (rest from reference TRBV29-1 and TRBJ1-5): SAVISQKPSRDICQRGTSLTIQCQVDSQVTMMFWYRQQPGQSLTLIATANQGSEATYESGFVIDKFPISRPNLTFSTLTVSNMSPEDSSIYLCSVAPQNSNQPQHFGDGTRLSIL.

The chain carries TRBV27 and TRBJ1-5; no reliable D call. The CDR3 contains 17 residues. Trimming removed 5 bases at V and 6 bases at J, with 23 bases between. The V gene's germline CDR1 is MNHEY and CDR2 SMNVEV (reference sequence). The CDR3: CASSREGLGMGGQPQHF. CDR3 nucleotides: TGTGCCAGCAGTAGAGAGGGTTTGGGGATGGGAGGTCAGCCCCAGCATTTT.

About this clone itself: This CDR3 fails to terminate in the conserved phenylalanine or tryptophan, so it likely reflects a read error. Written as DNA, the CDR3 is TGCGCCAGCAGTCGGGTCAACACTGAAGCTTTCTCT. Protein: CASSRVNTEAFS. This chain uses TRBV10-1 with TRBJ1-1; no definite D call. V gave up 5 bases and J gave up 2 bases, with 6 bases separating them. The CDR3 length is 12 residues. Germline V gene sequence: CDR1 WNHNN, CDR2 SYGVQD (reference sequence).

This clone is a singleton in its sample. V is TRBV5-1 and J is TRBJ2-7; 8 bases are a match to TRBD1. Germline V gene lookup returns CDR1 SGHRS and CDR2 YFSETQ. V lost 1 base, J lost 7 bases, and 1 base stayed unmatched. CDR3 length: 12 amino acids. The CDR3 nucleotides are TGCGCCAGCAGCTTGACAGGGGGTGAGCAGTACTTC. Its protein product is CASSLTGGEQYF.

This clone was seen a single time. The rearrangement uses TRBV9 and TRBJ1-2; a weak D match, TRBD1 (5 bases). The germline CDR1 and CDR2 sequences are SGDLS and YYNGEE. The germline V and J ends were trimmed by 2 bases and 2 bases, with 13 bases remaining between them. There are 15 residues in the CDR3. The CDR3 DNA follows: TGTGCCAGCAGCGTGGGAGGGGCCGGGAACTATGGCTACACCTTC. Translating gives CASSVGGAGNYGYTF.

This clone was observed a handful of times. The chain recombines TRBV19 with TRBJ1-2; D gene unclear. From germline, CDR1 is LNHDA and CDR2 SQIVND (reference sequence). The CDR3 runs 13 residues. Trimming pared 4 bases from V and 3 bases from J, leaving 9 bases between. The CDR3 bases are TGTGCCAGTAGTAATATCGGAGACTATGGCTACACCTTC. Amino acids: CASSNIGDYGYTF.

Details on this clone: Additional DNA sequences in this sample encode the identical CDR3. The chain couples TRBV7-2 to TRBJ1-1, with a tentative D call TRBD1 (5 bases). Germline V gene sequence: CDR1 SGHTA, CDR2 FQGNSA. This CDR3 contains 13 residues. V dropped 5 bases and J dropped 1 base, with 8 bases sitting between them. The CDR3 spells CASSPTGNTEAFF. CDR3 bases: TGTGCCAGCAGCCCCACAGGGAACACTGAAGCTTTCTTT. The full variable domain, its missing parts supplied by reference TRBV7-2 and TRBJ1-1, is GAGVSQSPSNKVTEKGKDVELRCDPISGHTALYWYRQSLGQGLEFLIYFQGNSAPDKSGLPSDRFSAERTGGSVSTLTIQRTQQEDSAVYLCASSPTGNTEAFFGQGTRLTVV.

The chain recombines TRBV7-8 with TRBJ1-1, with D perhaps TRBD1 (5 bases). V was shortened by 5 bases and J by 4 bases, with 8 bases between the two germline ends. The germline V gene has CDR1 SGHVS and CDR2 FQNEAQ. The CDR3 extends over 12 amino acids. CDR3 loop: CASSPGGTEAFF. DNA for the CDR3: TGTGCCAGCAGCCCCGGGGGCACTGAAGCTTTCTTT.

The chain couples TRBV5-6 to TRBJ1-1, with D uncertain. In germline, CDR1 is SGHDT, CDR2 YYEEEE. CDR3 size: 15 residues. The V and J ends lost 0 bases and 4 bases respectively, with 13 bases between them. The CDR3 DNA reads TGTGCCAGCAGCTTGGTCCAGGTTGCGAGCACTGAAGCTTTCTTT. This gives the protein CASSLVQVASTEAFF.

The chain's CDR3 is CASSLGGLRETQYF. CDR3 in DNA: TGTGCCAGCAGCTTAGGGGGGCTCAGGGAGACCCAGTACTTC. The chain combines TRBV11-2 with TRBJ2-5; weak D call: TRBD1 (6 bases). V lost 1 base to trimming and J lost 5 bases, with 11 bases between them. The CDR3 has 14 residues. The germline V gene encodes CDR1 SGHAT and CDR2 FQNNGV.

The chain links TRBV12-5 to TRBJ1-2, with no clear D. Trimming cost V 2 bases and J 3 bases, with 4 bases left between them. CDR3 length equals 12 residues. CDR1 LGHNT and CDR2 FRNRAP come from the germline V gene. The CDR3 protein is CASGLSDYGYTF. The DNA for the CDR3 is TGTGCTAGTGGTTTGTCCGACTATGGCTACACCTTC.

The genes are TRBV5-6 and TRBJ1-5; TRBD1 agrees at 10 bases. After removal of 2 bases from V and 2 bases from J, the junction contained 1 base not matched to a gene. The CDR3 runs 15 residues. Per germline, CDR1 SGHDT and CDR2 YYEEEE. Written as DNA, the CDR3 is TGTGCCAGCAGCTTCGGGACAGGGGGCAATCAGCCCCAGCATTTT. The encoded protein is CASSFGTGGNQPQHF. Filled out from reference TRBV5-6 and TRBJ1-5, the complete variable domain reads DAGVTQSPTHLIKTRGQQVTLRCSPKSGHDTVSWYQQALGQGPQFIFQYYEEEERQRGNFPDRFSGHQFPNYSSELNVNALLLGDSALYLCASSFGTGGNQPQHFGDGTRLSIL.

The chain uses TRBV2 and TRBJ2-5; 7 bases match TRBD2. V lost 4 bases to trimming and J lost 1 base; unmatched junction nucleotides: 6. The CDR3 contains 15 residues. Germline lookup yields CDR1 SNHLY and CDR2 FYNNEI. The CDR3 is CASSVERGTQETQYF. Here the CDR3 DNA reads TGTGCCAGCAGTGTGGAGCGGGGCACCCAAGAGACCCAGTACTTC.

The chain is built from TRBV5-1 and TRBJ2-1; D perhaps matches TRBD1 (6 bases). From germline, CDR1 is SGHRS and CDR2 YFSETQ. V was shortened by 0 bases and J by 4 bases, with 8 bases between the two germline ends. This CDR3 has 14 amino acids. The DNA of the CDR3 is TGCGCCAGCAGCTTGGGACAGGATTACAATGAGCAGTTCTTC. Translation: CASSLGQDYNEQFF.

The J gene is TRBJ2-7, the V gene TRBV5-4; TRBD1 might be the D (6 bases). V lost 0 bases and J lost 6, with 16 bases in between. The CDR3 is 15 amino acids. Germline assignment: CDR1 SGHNT and CDR2 YYREEE (reference sequence). CDR3 loop: CASSLVPGVEAEQYF. As DNA, the CDR3 is TGTGCCAGCAGCTTGGTCCCAGGGGTTGAGGCCGAGCAGTACTTC.

This rearrangement joins TRBV4-3 to TRBJ2-2, with D tentatively TRBD1 (6 bases). Germline-derived CDR1 and CDR2 are LGHNA and YSLEER. The ends were cut back, 2 bases at V and 4 bases at J, with 8 bases in the middle. The CDR3 loop spans 14 amino acids. Here the CDR3 reads CASSQIGGTGELFF. CDR3 DNA sequence: TGCGCCAGCAGCCAAATAGGGGGCACCGGGGAGCTGTTTTTT.